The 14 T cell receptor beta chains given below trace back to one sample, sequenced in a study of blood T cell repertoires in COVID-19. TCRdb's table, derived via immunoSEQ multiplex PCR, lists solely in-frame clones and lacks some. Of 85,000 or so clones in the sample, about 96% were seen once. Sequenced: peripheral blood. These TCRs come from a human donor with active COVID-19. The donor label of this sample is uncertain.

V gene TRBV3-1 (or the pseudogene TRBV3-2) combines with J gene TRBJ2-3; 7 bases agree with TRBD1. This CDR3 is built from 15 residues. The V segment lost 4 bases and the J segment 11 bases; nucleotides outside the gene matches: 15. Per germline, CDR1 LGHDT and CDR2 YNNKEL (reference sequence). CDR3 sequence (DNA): TGTGCCAGCAGCCCAGGGGGAATCAACTCCCTACGGCAGTATTTT. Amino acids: CASSPGGINSLRQYF.

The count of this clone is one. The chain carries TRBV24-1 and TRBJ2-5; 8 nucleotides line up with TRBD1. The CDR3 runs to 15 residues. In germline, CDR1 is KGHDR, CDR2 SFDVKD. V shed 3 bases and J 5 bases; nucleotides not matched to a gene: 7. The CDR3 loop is CATSDKGQGRETQYF. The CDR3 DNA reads TGTGCCACCAGTGATAAAGGACAGGGACGGGAGACCCAGTACTTC.

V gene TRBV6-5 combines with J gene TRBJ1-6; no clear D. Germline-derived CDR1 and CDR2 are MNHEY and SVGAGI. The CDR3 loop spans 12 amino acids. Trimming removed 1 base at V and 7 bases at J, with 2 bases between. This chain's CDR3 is CASSYLNSPLHF. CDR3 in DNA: TGTGCCAGCAGTTACTTAAATTCACCCCTCCACTTT.

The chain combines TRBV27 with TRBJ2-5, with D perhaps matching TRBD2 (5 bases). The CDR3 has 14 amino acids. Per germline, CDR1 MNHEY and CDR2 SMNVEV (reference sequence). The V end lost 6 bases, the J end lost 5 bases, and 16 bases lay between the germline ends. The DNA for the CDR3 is TGTGCCAGCAGCCTGGCGGGCCTGTTGGAGACCCAGTACTTC. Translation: CASSLAGLLETQYF.

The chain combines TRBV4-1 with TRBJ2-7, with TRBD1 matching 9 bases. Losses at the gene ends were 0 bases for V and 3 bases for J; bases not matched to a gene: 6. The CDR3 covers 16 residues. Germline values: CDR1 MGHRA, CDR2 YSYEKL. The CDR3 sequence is CASSQERLTGGYEQYF. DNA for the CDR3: TGCGCCAGCAGCCAAGAGCGGCTGACAGGGGGCTACGAGCAGTACTTC.

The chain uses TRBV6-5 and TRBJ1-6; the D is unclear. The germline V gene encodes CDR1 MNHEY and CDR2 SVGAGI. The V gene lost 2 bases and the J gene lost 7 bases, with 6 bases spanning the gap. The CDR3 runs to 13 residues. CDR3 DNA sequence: TGTGCCAGCAGTTACCGACTCAATTCACCCCTCCACTTT. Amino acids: CASSYRLNSPLHF.

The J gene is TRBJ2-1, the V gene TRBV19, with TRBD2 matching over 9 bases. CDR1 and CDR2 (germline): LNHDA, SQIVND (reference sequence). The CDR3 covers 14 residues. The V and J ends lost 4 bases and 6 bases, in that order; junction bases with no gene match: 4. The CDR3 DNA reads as TGTGCCAGTAGTAGGGCGGGGGGGCCCAATGAGCAGTTCTTC. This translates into CASSRAGGPNEQFF.

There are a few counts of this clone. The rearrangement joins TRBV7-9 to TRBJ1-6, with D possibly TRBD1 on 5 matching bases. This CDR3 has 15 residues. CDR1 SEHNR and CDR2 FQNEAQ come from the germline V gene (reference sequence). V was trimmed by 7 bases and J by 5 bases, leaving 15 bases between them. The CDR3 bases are TGTGCCAGCATCAAAGGGGCGAATGATAATTCACCCCTCCACTTT. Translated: CASIKGANDNSPLHF.

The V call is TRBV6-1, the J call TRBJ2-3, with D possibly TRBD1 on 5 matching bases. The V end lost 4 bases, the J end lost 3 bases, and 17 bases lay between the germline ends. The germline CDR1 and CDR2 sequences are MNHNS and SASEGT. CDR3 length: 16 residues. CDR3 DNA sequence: TGTGCCAGCAGTGTAATAGGGGCCATGGGGACAGATACGCAGTATTTT. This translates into CASSVIGAMGTDTQYF.

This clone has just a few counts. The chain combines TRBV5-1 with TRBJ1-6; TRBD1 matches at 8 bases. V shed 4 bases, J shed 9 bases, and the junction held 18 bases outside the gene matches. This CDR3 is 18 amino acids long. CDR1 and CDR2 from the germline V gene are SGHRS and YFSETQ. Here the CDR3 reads CASSLVTRTGRNGSPLHF. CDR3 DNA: TGCGCCAGCAGCCTTGTTACCCGGACAGGGAGGAATGGTTCACCCCTCCACTTT.

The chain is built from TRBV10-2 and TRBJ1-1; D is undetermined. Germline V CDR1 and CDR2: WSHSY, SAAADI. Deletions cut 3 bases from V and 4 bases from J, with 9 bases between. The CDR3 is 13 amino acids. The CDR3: CASSDRRATEAFF. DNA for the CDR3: TGCGCCAGCAGTGACCGGAGGGCCACTGAAGCTTTCTTT.

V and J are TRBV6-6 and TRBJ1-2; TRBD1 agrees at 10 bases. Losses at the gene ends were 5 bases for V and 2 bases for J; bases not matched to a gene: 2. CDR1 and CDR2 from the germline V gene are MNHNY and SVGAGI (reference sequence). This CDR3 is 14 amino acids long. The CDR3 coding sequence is TGTGCCAGCAGTCCGGGACAGGGGAACTATGGCTACACCTTC. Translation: CASSPGQGNYGYTF.

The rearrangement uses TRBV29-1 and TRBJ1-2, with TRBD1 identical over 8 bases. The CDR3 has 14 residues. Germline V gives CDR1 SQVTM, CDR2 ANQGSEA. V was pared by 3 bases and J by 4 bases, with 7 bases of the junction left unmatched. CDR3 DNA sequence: TGCAGCGTTGAGGCGCAGGGGGCCTTCTATGGCTACACCTTC. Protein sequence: CSVEAQGAFYGYTF.

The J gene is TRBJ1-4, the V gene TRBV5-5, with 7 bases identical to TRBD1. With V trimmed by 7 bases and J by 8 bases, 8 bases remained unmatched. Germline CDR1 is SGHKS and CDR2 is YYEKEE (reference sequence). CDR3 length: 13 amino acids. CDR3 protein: CASGRQGEEKLFF. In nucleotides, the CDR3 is TGTGCCAGCGGGAGACAGGGCGAAGAAAAACTGTTTTTT.